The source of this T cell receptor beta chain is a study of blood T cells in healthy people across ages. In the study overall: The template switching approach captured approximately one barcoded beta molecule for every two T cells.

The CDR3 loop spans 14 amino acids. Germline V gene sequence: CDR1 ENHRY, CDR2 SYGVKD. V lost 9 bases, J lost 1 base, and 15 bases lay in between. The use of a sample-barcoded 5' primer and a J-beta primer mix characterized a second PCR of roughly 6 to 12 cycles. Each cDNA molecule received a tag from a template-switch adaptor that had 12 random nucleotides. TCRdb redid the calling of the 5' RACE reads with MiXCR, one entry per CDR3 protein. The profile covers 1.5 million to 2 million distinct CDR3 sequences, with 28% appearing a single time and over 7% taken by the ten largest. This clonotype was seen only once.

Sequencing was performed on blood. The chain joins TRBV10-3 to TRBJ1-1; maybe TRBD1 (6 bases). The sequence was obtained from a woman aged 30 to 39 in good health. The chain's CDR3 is CAIRWGGWNTEAFF. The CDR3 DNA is TGTGCCATTCGGTGGGGGGGCTGGAACACTGAAGCTTTCTTT.